Following are 21 T cell receptor beta chains from one sample sequenced in a study of blood T cell repertoires in COVID-19. The method was immunoSEQ multiplex PCR; TCRdb's version includes in-frame clones alone and lacks a portion of them. The sample has approximately 290,000 clones, 70% to 90% seen once; the top ten hold 0.75% to 0.95%. Input material: peripheral blood. The receptors derive from a human donor with COVID-19, enrolled during active disease. The donor label of this sample is uncertain.

This chain joins TRBV3-1 (or the pseudogene TRBV3-2) and TRBJ2-7; 7 bases align to TRBD1. V lost 3 bases, J lost 2 bases, and 7 bases stayed unmatched. The CDR3 runs 15 residues. The V gene's germline CDR1 is LGHDT and CDR2 YNNKEL (reference sequence). CDR3 nucleotide sequence: TGTGCCAGCAGCCACACGGGACAGTCTACCTACGAGCAGTACTTC. This encodes CASSHTGQSTYEQYF.

The chain carries TRBV13 and TRBJ1-5, with D tentatively TRBD1 (5 bases). CDR1 PRHDT and CDR2 FYEKMQ come from the germline V gene (reference sequence). The CDR3 is made up of 18 amino acids. Trimming cost V 0 bases and J 2 bases, with 17 bases left between them. The CDR3 is CASSLGLRGRGGNQPQHF. For the CDR3, the DNA is TGTGCCAGCAGCTTAGGCCTTAGGGGTCGTGGGGGCAATCAGCCCCAGCATTTT.

This clone turned up a few times. The chain uses TRBV28 and TRBJ2-2; TRBD1 is a possible D gene (6 bases). V dropped 6 bases and J dropped 7 bases, with 21 bases sitting between them. This CDR3 is 16 amino acids long. The germline CDR1 and CDR2 sequences are MDHEN and SYDVKM. The CDR3 coding sequence is TGTGCCAGCAGCCGCTCGCCGCACAGGGCGGGCGGGGAGCTGTTTTTT. This encodes CASSRSPHRAGGELFF.

The chain is built from TRBV27 and TRBJ2-2; TRBD2 matches 7 bases. Germline V gene lookup returns CDR1 MNHEY and CDR2 SMNVEV (reference sequence). With 5 bases clipped from V and 4 bases from J, the junction kept 22 bases outside the gene matches. This CDR3 contains 20 residues. The CDR3 DNA follows: TGTGCCAGCAGTCAGCGGTCTCCCGGGGGGTCCCCACCCCGCACCGGGGAGCTGTTTTTT. Its translation is CASSQRSPGGSPPRTGELFF.

The chain joins TRBV2 to TRBJ1-4; 8 nucleotides agree with TRBD1. Trimming at V came to 0 bases and at J to 8 bases, leaving 5 bases not matched to a gene. Germline lookup yields CDR1 SNHLY and CDR2 FYNNEI. The CDR3 sequence is 15 residues long. This CDR3 is CASSEALGQGEKLFF. The DNA of the CDR3 is TGTGCCAGCAGTGAAGCGCTTGGACAGGGCGAAAAACTGTTTTTT.

The CDR3 loop is CASKRQGNYGYTF. In nucleotides, the CDR3 is TGTGCCAGCAAACGACAGGGGAACTATGGCTACACCTTC. V is TRBV6-5 and J is TRBJ1-2, with 8 nucleotides matching TRBD1. This CDR3 contains 13 residues. V lost 7 bases and J lost 2; bases outside the gene matches: 3. Germline V CDR1 and CDR2: MNHEY, SVGAGI.

The chain is built from TRBV6-5 and TRBJ2-1; 7 bases align to TRBD1. The germline V gene encodes CDR1 MNHEY and CDR2 SVGAGI. V was clipped by 6 bases and J by 10 bases; unmatched bases: 9. The CDR3 totals 13 residues. Here the CDR3 reads CASSLTGQAEQFF. The DNA of the CDR3 is TGTGCCAGCAGCCTTACCGGACAGGCCGAGCAGTTCTTC.

This clone has only one observation. The chain couples TRBV7-9 to TRBJ1-6, with D possibly TRBD1 on 6 matching bases. The CDR3 sequence is 17 residues long. The V gene's germline CDR1 is SEHNR and CDR2 FQNEAQ (reference sequence). V was clipped by 3 bases and J by 11 bases, with 23 bases between them. The CDR3 loop is CASSFRGDGQTATPLHF. The CDR3 DNA sequence: TGTGCCAGCAGCTTTCGGGGTGACGGACAGACAGCTACACCCCTCCACTTT.

This clone was detected only a few times. The chain couples TRBV5-4 to TRBJ1-2; D is unresolved. This CDR3 region has 12 residues. V lost 0 bases, J lost 4 bases, and 4 bases lay in between. Germline V gene lookup returns CDR1 SGHNT and CDR2 YYREEE (reference sequence). The CDR3 sequence is CASSLDGYGYTF. CDR3 nucleotide sequence: TGTGCCAGCAGCTTGGACGGCTATGGCTACACCTTC.

The rearrangement links TRBV9 to TRBJ1-4, with TRBD1 as a possible D gene (5 bases). Germline V gene data show CDR1 as SGDLS and CDR2 as YYNGEE. CDR3 length: 15 amino acids. V was cut by 0 bases and J by 6 bases, with 12 bases left in between. The CDR3 DNA reads as TGTGCCAGCAGCGTAGGAAGGGGTTTGGATGAAAAACTGTTTTTT. Translated: CASSVGRGLDEKLFF.

The J gene is TRBJ1-1, the V gene TRBV30, with D uncertain. The CDR3 runs 14 residues. V dropped 0 bases and J dropped 0 bases, with 8 bases sitting between them. The germline gives CDR1 GTSNPN, CDR2 SVGIG (reference sequence). The CDR3 sequence: CAWSVPRLNTEAFF. The DNA for the CDR3 is TGTGCCTGGAGTGTCCCCAGATTGAACACTGAAGCTTTCTTT.

The genes are TRBV7-2 and TRBJ2-5; D is possibly TRBD2 (6 bases). The V and J ends lost 6 bases and 2 bases respectively, with 19 bases between them. CDR1 is SGHTA and CDR2 is FQGNSA in the germline V gene. This CDR3 has 16 amino acids. This CDR3 is CASSAEGLNLQETQYF. CDR3 bases: TGTGCCAGCAGTGCCGAGGGACTCAACCTTCAAGAGACCCAGTACTTC.

The gene calls are TRBV5-1 and TRBJ1-6, with a weak D call TRBD1 (5 bases). CDR3 length: 16 residues. V was shortened by 0 bases and J by 7 bases, with 14 bases between the two germline ends. Germline CDR1 reads SGHRS; CDR2 reads YFSETQ. The CDR3 loop is CASSLVMGRGNSPLHF. CDR3 coding DNA: TGCGCCAGCAGCTTGGTTATGGGGCGAGGAAATTCACCCCTCCACTTT. Combining the CDR3 with reference TRBV5-1 and TRBJ1-6 gives the whole variable domain KAGVTQTPRYLIKTRGQQVTLSCSPISGHRSVSWYQQTPGQGLQFLFEYFSETQRNKGNFPGRFSGRQFSNSRSEMNVSTLELGDSALYLCASSLVMGRGNSPLHFGNGTRLTVT.

The chain joins TRBV28 to TRBJ1-5; D is possibly TRBD1 (5 bases). CDR1 MDHEN and CDR2 SYDVKM come from the germline V gene. The V end lost 3 bases, the J end lost 6 bases, and 12 bases lay between the germline ends. This CDR3 contains 14 residues. CDR3 DNA sequence: TGTGCCAGCAGTTTGGGGCAGGGCTTTCAGCCCCAGCATTTT. It encodes CASSLGQGFQPQHF.

The genes are TRBV19 and TRBJ1-1; D perhaps matches TRBD1 (5 bases). The V gene lost 7 bases and the J gene lost 5 bases, with 11 bases spanning the gap. This CDR3 contains 12 residues. Germline-derived CDR1 and CDR2 are LNHDA and SQIVND (reference sequence). Here the CDR3 reads CASKAGGTEAFF. The CDR3 nucleotides are TGTGCCAGTAAAGCGGGGGGAACTGAAGCTTTCTTT.

The chain combines TRBV11-2 with TRBJ2-1; 8 bases are shared with TRBD2. The CDR3 is made up of 15 amino acids. V shed 3 bases and J 7 bases; nucleotides not matched to a gene: 8. Germline CDR1 is SGHAT and CDR2 is FQNNGV. CDR3 in DNA: TGTGCCAGCAGCTTGCGGGCGGGAGGAAGTAATGAGCAGTTCTTC. Translated: CASSLRAGGSNEQFF.

The V and J genes are TRBV19 and TRBJ1-5, with 10 nucleotides matching TRBD1. Germline lookup yields CDR1 LNHDA and CDR2 SQIVND (reference sequence). V gave up 4 bases and J gave up 3 bases; unmatched junction bases: 3. This CDR3 region has 15 residues. CDR3: CASSTGQGDNQPQHF. DNA for the CDR3: TGTGCCAGTAGTACCGGACAGGGGGACAATCAGCCCCAGCATTTT.

This clone was observed a single time. The chain joins TRBV18 to TRBJ1-1; 7 bases fit TRBD1. CDR1 KGHSH and CDR2 LQKENI come from the germline V gene. The length of the CDR3 is 14 residues. V lost 4 bases, J lost 1 base, and 3 bases stayed unmatched. The CDR3 loop reads CASSQWTGNTEAFF. CDR3 nucleotides: TGTGCCAGCTCACAGTGGACAGGGAACACTGAAGCTTTCTTT.

The chain employs TRBV6-1 and TRBJ2-7, with a weak D call TRBD1 (5 bases). The V gene's germline CDR1 is MNHNS and CDR2 SASEGT. The ends were cut back, 2 bases at V and 5 bases at J, with 13 bases in the middle. This CDR3 is 14 amino acids long. The CDR3 loop reads CASSESRGWDEQYF. CDR3 in DNA: TGTGCCAGCAGTGAATCAAGGGGTTGGGACGAGCAGTACTTC.

V usage is TRBV7-2 and J usage is TRBJ2-7; TRBD2 aligns across 7 bases. After removal of 4 bases from V and 3 bases from J, the junction contained 6 bases not matched to a gene. Germline V gives CDR1 SGHTA, CDR2 FQGNSA. The CDR3 consists of 14 residues. In DNA form, the CDR3 reads TGTGCCAGCAGCTCCGGGACTACTTTCTACGAGCAGTACTTC. Its protein product is CASSSGTTFYEQYF.

The rearrangement links TRBV5-1 to TRBJ2-7; 8 bases are shared with TRBD1. The germline V gene has CDR1 SGHRS and CDR2 YFSETQ. J gave up 4 bases and V 0 bases, and 6 bases lay outside the gene matches. The CDR3 consists of 15 residues. The CDR3 DNA sequence: TGCGCCAGCAGCTTGGACGGACAGGGCGTATACGAGCAGTACTTC. As protein: CASSLDGQGVYEQYF.